This TCR beta chain was identified in a study of human T cells and chemical hapten exposure. Study in general: 2% DPC was applied to 2 cm by 2 cm of upper inner arm skin for sensitization.

Study outcomes and limitations: PT1 expanded TCR counts and patch test score correlated positively.

This clonotype was detected many times. Its antigen is unknown. Each CDR3 protein is one row after TCRdb ran MiXCR on the RACE reads. The sample consists of under 400,000 distinct CDR3 sequences, 5% to 6.5% of them appearing once. This sample's time point: pre-sensitization, week 0. The treatment denotes: therapeutic diphenylcyclopropenone sensitization with weekly scalp DPC. Staff drew blood before applying each patch test. CDR1 and CDR2 (germline): SNHLY, FYNNEI. The germline V and J ends were trimmed by 0 bases and 4 bases, with 6 bases remaining between them. CDR3 length: 13 residues. This chain joins TRBV2 and TRBJ1-1; tentatively, D is TRBD1 (6 bases). The specimen comprised whole blood, sampled in connection with sensitization to the hapten diphenylcyclopropenone (DPC). The receptor comes from a woman between 45 and 60 years old with alopecia areata. Some clones in this sample may be carry-over from other donors' samples. The CDR3 DNA reads as TGTGCCAGCAGTGAAGCAGGGGGCACTGAAGCTTTCTTT. It encodes CASSEAGGTEAFF.